This T cell receptor (beta chain) originates from a study of circulating CD8 cells and anti-PD-1 response in melanoma. As for the study in general: Nivolumab was given intravenously at 3 mg/kg every 2 weeks. Responders had complete or partial responses; non-responders had stable or progressive disease.

The QIAseq Immune Repertoire TCR panel built the libraries from around 15 ng of total RNA. One entry per CDR3 protein results from TCRdb running MiXCR on the reads. This sample has 2,000 to 2,500 distinct CDR3 sequences; just under 7.5% occur once, and the top ten carry roughly 7.7%. Study-level points and caveats: Diversity ranked highest in DNEG and lowest in TIGIT subsets. Experiments were generally run without replicates.

Within the sample, this clonotype is medium-sized (0.01 to 0.1%). The antigen is not known. This CDR3 has 14 residues. J gave up 2 bases and V 4 bases, and 8 bases lay outside the gene matches. Germline V gives CDR1 SQVTM, CDR2 ANQGSEA. From live CD3+CD8+TCRalphabeta+ cells, four PD-1 and/or TIGIT subsets were sorted. The V gene is TRBV29-1, the J gene TRBJ2-7; 7 bases agree with TRBD2. The receptor comes from a human donor with melanoma. Sequenced material: CD8+ T cells from PBMCs, taken at baseline or after one month of anti-PD-1 therapy (not recorded which). CDR3 loop: CSVVGRESTYEQYF. The CDR3 DNA is TGCAGCGTTGTTGGGAGGGAGAGTACCTACGAGCAGTACTTC.